The T cell receptor beta chain under discussion was sequenced for a study of beta chain features in type 1 diabetes. V was trimmed by 1 base and J by 4 bases, leaving 3 bases between them. This CDR3 has 12 amino acids. The germline CDR1 and CDR2 sequences are SEHNR and FQNEAQ (reference sequence). All sorted populations exceeded 98% purity. This clone was counted many times. Expressed TCRB transcripts got sequenced, as all isolated RNA was reverse transcribed. Naive, central memory and regulatory T cell samples averaged roughly 3.8 million reads. TCRdb keeps only in-frame clones here, not all; method: immunoSEQ multiplex PCR. The profile shows more than 300,000 clones, less than 9.5% of them singletons.

The specimen was central memory CD4+ T cells from blood. The gene calls are TRBV7-9 and TRBJ2-3; no firm D call. The clonotype was recovered from a woman aged 18-35 years in good health. The CDR3 DNA follows: TGTGCCAGCAGCTTAGAGGCAGATACGCAGTATTTT. Encoded protein: CASSLEADTQYF.